This TCR beta chain was captured by sequencing in a study of Graves' ophthalmopathy and Graves' hyperthyroidism. The sequenced template was RNA, covering the TCR beta CDR3 region. A first-round RT-PCR used HTBI primers, followed by a second-round multiplex PCR. Via MiXCR, TCRdb re-called the multiplex PCR reads, giving one row per CDR3 protein. The sample consists of 150,000 to 200,000 distinct CDR3 sequences, approximately 40% of them appearing once. Comment on this clonotype: Its antigen remains unknown.

Study-wide findings and caveats: Clonotypes were expanded in thyroid at above 0.001 frequency, and most also appeared in blood.

The CDR3 runs 13 residues. V was clipped by 6 bases and J by 8 bases, with 16 bases between them. Germline V gene lookup returns CDR1 MDHEN and CDR2 SYDVKM. This sequence joins TRBV28 and TRBJ2-5; D not resolved. The receptor comes from a man aged 25-40 years with Graves' ophthalmopathy. The sequencing sample was made of peripheral blood. The CDR3 spells CASRPGAFDTQYF. CDR3 DNA sequence: TGTGCCAGCAGGCCTGGTGCGTTCGATACCCAGTACTTC.